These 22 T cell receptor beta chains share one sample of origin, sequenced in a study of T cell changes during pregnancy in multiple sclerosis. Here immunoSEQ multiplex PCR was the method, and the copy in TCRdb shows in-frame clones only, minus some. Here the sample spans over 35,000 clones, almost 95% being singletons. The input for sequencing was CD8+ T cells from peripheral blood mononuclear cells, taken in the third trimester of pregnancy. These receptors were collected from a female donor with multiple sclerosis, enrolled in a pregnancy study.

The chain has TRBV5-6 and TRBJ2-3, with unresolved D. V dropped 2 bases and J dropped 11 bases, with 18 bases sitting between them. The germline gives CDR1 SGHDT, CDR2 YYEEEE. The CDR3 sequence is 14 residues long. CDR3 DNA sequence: TGTGCCAGCAGCTTCACAGACGTTAAAACCAGGCAGTATTTT. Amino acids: CASSFTDVKTRQYF. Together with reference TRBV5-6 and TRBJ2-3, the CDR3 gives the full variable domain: DAGVTQSPTHLIKTRGQQVTLRCSPKSGHDTVSWYQQALGQGPQFIFQYYEEEERQRGNFPDRFSGHQFPNYSSELNVNALLLGDSALYLCASSFTDVKTRQYFGPGTRLTVL.

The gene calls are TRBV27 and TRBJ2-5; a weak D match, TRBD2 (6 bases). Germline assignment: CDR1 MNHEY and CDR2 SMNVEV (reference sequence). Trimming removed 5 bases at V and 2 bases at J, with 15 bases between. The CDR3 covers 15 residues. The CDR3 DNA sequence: TGTGCCAGCAGTAAACAGGACTACACACAAGAGACCCAGTACTTC. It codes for CASSKQDYTQETQYF.

The CDR3 DNA reads TGTGCCAGCAAAACCGGGACTAAGAACACCGGGGAGCTGTTTTTT. The encoded protein is CASKTGTKNTGELFF. The chain uses TRBV28 and TRBJ2-2, with TRBD2 identical over 7 bases. Germline values: CDR1 MDHEN, CDR2 SYDVKM. The CDR3 loop spans 15 amino acids. V shed 7 bases, J shed 1 base, and the junction held 6 bases outside the gene matches. Together with reference TRBV28 and TRBJ2-2, the CDR3 gives the full variable domain: DVKVTQSSRYLVKRTGEKVFLECVQDMDHENMFWYRQDPGLGLRLIYFSYDVKMKEKGDIPEGYSVSREKKERFSLILESASTNQTSMYLCASKTGTKNTGELFFGEGSRLTVL.

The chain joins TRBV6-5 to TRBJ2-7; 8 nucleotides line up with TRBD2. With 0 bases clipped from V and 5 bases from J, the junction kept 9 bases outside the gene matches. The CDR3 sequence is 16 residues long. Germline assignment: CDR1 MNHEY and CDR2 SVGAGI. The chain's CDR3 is CASSYSLAGGLNEQYF. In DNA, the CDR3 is TGTGCCAGCAGTTACTCGCTGGCGGGAGGACTTAACGAGCAGTACTTC.

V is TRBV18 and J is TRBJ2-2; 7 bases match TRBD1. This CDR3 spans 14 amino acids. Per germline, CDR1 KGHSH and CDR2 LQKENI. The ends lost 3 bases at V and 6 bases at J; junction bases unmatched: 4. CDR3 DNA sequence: TGTGCCAGCTCACCGGACAGGTCCCCCGGGGAGCTGTTTTTT. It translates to CASSPDRSPGELFF.

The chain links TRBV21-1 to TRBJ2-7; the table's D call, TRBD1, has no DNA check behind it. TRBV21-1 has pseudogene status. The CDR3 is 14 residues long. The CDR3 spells CASSSPQGGDEQYF. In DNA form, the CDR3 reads TGTGCCAGCAGTTCCCCCCAGGGGGGCGACGAGCAGTACTTC.

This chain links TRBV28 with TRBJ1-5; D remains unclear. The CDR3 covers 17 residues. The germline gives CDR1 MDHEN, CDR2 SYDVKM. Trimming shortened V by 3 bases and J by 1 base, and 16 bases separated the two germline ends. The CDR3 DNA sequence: TGTGCCAGCAGTTTCTTGAAGACTCCCACAAGCAATCAGCCCCAGCATTTT. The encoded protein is CASSFLKTPTSNQPQHF. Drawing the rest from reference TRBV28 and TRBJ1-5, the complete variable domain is DVKVTQSSRYLVKRTGEKVFLECVQDMDHENMFWYRQDPGLGLRLIYFSYDVKMKEKGDIPEGYSVSREKKERFSLILESASTNQTSMYLCASSFLKTPTSNQPQHFGDGTRLSIL.

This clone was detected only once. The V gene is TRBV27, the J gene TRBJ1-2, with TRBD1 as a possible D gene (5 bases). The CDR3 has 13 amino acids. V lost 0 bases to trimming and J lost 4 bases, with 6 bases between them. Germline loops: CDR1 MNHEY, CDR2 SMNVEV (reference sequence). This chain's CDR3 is CASSLSGAYGYTF. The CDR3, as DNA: TGTGCCAGCAGTTTATCAGGGGCCTATGGCTACACCTTC.

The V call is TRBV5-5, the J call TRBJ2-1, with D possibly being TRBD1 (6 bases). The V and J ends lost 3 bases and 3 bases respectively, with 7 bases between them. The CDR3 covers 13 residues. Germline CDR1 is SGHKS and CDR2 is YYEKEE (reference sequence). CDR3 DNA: TGTGCCAGCAGCTGGGACATCTACAATGAGCAGTTCTTC. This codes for CASSWDIYNEQFF.

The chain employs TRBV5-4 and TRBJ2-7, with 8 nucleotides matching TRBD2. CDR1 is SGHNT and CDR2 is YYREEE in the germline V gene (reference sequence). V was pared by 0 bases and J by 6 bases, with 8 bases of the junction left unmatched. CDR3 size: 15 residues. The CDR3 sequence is CASSLAAAGDREQYF. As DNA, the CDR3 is TGTGCCAGCAGCTTGGCCGCAGCGGGAGATCGCGAGCAGTACTTC.

The CDR3 protein is CSVELSLTGELFF. DNA for the CDR3: TGCAGCGTTGAATTAAGCTTAACCGGGGAGCTGTTTTTT. This rearrangement joins TRBV29-1 to TRBJ2-2, with D unclear. The V and J ends lost 2 bases and 5 bases respectively, with 9 bases between them. The CDR3 extends over 13 amino acids. CDR1 is SQVTM and CDR2 is ANQGSEA in the germline V gene.

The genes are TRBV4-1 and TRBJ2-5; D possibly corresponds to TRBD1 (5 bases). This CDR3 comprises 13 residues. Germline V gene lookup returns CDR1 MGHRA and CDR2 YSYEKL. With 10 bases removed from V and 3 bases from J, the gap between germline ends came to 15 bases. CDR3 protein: CATGVDSEETQYF. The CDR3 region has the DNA TGCGCCACCGGAGTTGACAGTGAAGAGACCCAGTACTTC.

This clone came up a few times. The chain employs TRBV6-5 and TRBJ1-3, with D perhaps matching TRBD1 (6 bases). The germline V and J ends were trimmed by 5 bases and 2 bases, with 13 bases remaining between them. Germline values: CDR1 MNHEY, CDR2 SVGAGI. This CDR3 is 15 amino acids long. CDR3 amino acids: CASSPDRNPGNTIYF. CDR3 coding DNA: TGTGCCAGCAGTCCCGACAGGAATCCTGGAAACACCATATATTTT.

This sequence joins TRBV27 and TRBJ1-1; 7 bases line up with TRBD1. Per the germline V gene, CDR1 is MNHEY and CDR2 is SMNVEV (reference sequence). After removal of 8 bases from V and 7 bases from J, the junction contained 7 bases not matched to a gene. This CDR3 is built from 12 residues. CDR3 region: CASGGQTYEAFF. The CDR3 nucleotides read TGTGCCAGCGGGGGACAGACCTATGAAGCTTTCTTT.

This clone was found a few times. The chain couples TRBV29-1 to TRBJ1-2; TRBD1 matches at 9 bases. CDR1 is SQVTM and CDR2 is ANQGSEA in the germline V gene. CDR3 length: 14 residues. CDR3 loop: CTRTGAPSNYGYTF. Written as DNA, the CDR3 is TGCACCCGGACAGGGGCCCCTTCTAACTATGGCTACACCTTC.

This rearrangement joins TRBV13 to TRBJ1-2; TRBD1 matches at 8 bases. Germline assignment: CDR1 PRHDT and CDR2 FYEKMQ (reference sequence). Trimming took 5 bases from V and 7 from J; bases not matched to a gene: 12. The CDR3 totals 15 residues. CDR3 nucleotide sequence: TGTGCCAGCAGCGGCCGGACAGGGAGCGAGGGTGGCTACACCTTC. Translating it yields CASSGRTGSEGGYTF.

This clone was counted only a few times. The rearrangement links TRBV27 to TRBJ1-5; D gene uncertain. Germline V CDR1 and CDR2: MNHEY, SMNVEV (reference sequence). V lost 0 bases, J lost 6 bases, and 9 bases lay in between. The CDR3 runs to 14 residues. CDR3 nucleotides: TGTGCCAGCAGTTTATCGCCCGGGTTTCAGCCCCAGCATTTT. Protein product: CASSLSPGFQPQHF.

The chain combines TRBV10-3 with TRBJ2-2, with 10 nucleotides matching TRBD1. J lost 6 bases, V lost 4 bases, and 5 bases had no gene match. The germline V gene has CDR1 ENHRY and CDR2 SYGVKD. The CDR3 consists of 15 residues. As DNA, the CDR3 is TGTGCCATCAGTGCCGGGACAGGGGACGCCGGGGAGCTGTTTTTT. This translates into CAISAGTGDAGELFF.

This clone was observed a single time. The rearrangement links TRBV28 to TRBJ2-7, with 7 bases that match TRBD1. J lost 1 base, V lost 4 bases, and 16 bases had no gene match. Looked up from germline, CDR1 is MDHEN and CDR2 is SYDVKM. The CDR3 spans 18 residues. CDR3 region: CASSSSPLNRGWSYEQYF. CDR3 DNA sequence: TGTGCCAGCAGTTCCTCCCCCCTAAACAGGGGTTGGTCCTACGAGCAGTACTTC.

The CDR3 DNA reads as TGTGCCAGCAGCACAGGGGGCCAGGCTGGGCAGCCCCAGCATTTT. This codes for CASSTGGQAGQPQHF. The rearrangement links TRBV5-4 to TRBJ1-5, with 9 bases matching TRBD1. The CDR3 consists of 15 residues. V lost 4 bases and J lost 7; bases outside the gene matches: 9. CDR1 SGHNT and CDR2 YYREEE come from the germline V gene (reference sequence).

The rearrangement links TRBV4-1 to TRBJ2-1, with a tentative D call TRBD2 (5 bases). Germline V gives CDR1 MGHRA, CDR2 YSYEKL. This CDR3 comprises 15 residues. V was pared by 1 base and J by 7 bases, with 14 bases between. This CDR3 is CASSQGPLALNEQFF. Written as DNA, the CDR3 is TGCGCCAGCAGCCAAGGGCCGCTAGCCTTGAATGAGCAGTTCTTC.

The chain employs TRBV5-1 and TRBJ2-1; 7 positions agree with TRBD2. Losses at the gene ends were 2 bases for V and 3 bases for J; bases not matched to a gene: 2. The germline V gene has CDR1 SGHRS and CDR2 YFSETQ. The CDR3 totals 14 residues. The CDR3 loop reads CASSFRGVYNEQFF. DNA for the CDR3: TGCGCCAGCAGCTTCCGGGGGGTCTACAATGAGCAGTTCTTC. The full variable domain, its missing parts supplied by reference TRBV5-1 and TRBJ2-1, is KAGVTQTPRYLIKTRGQQVTLSCSPISGHRSVSWYQQTPGQGLQFLFEYFSETQRNKGNFPGRFSGRQFSNSRSEMNVSTLELGDSALYLCASSFRGVYNEQFFGPGTRLTVL.